This is a list of T cell receptor beta chains from one sample in a study of cytotoxic CD8 clonotypes in ibrutinib-treated CLL. Sequenced by immunoSEQ multiplex PCR; TCRdb stores in-frame clones only, minus some. The data show over 100,000 clones, approximately 83% seen once. The source was PBMCs, collected after 24 months of ibrutinib treatment. These receptors all stem from a human donor with chronic lymphocytic leukemia. Both conserved end residues are part of each CDR3. D genes are given only for firm matches. Clone size is stated in some rows and not others, as once, few, many or a class when expanded.

clone_size: NA
j_call: TRBJ2-4
v_call: TRBV11-1
d_call: TRBD1
cdr3_aa: CASSTGGNIQYF
cdr3_nt: TGTGCCAGCAGTACAGGGGGTAACATTCAGTACTTC

clone_size: NA
j_call: TRBJ1-1
v_call: TRBV5-5
d_call: NA
cdr3_aa: CASSWARNTEAFF
cdr3_nt: TGTGCCAGCAGCTGGGCCCGGAACACTGAAGCTTTCTTT

clone_size: NA
j_call: TRBJ1-1
v_call: TRBV4-2
d_call: NA
cdr3_aa: CASSQGWDFQRGPEAFF
cdr3_nt: TGTGCCAGCAGCCAAGGGTGGGACTTCCAGCGAGGTCCTGAAGCTTTCTTT

clone_size: NA
j_call: TRBJ1-2
v_call: TRBV15
d_call: NA
cdr3_aa: CATSRHRSQGSYGYTF
cdr3_nt: TGTGCCACCAGCAGACATCGATCTCAGGGGAGCTATGGCTACACCTTC

clone_size: NA
j_call: TRBJ1-2
v_call: TRBV25-1
d_call: NA
cdr3_aa: CASSRQVGTFTDGYTF
cdr3_nt: TGTGCCAGCAGTAGGCAGGTGGGGACTTTTACGGATGGCTACACCTTC

clone_size: NA
j_call: TRBJ1-3
v_call: TRBV13
d_call: NA
cdr3_aa: CASSLGSSGNTIYF
cdr3_nt: TGTGCCAGCAGCTTAGGTAGCTCTGGAAACACCATATATTTT

clone_size: NA
j_call: TRBJ2-1
v_call: TRBV4-3
d_call: TRBD2
cdr3_aa: CASSQGEGTSGLPSYNEQFF
cdr3_nt: TGCGCCAGCAGCCAAGGGGAGGGGACTAGCGGGCTGCCCTCCTACAATGAGCAGTTCTTC

clone_size: NA
j_call: TRBJ2-3
v_call: TRBV18
d_call: TRBD1
cdr3_aa: CASSPNPYGTGKTDTQYF
cdr3_nt: TGTGCCAGCTCACCTAACCCCTACGGGACAGGGAAAACAGATACGCAGTATTTT

clone_size: NA
j_call: TRBJ2-3
v_call: TRBV30
d_call: TRBD2
cdr3_aa: CAWSVLAGRTDTQYF
cdr3_nt: TGTGCCTGGAGTGTACTAGCGGGGCGCACAGATACGCAGTATTTT

clone_size: NA
j_call: TRBJ2-4
v_call: TRBV29-1
d_call: NA
cdr3_aa: CSVRGLLSKNIQYF
cdr3_nt: TGCAGCGTTAGAGGCCTGCTGTCCAAAAACATTCAGTACTTC

clone_size: NA
j_call: TRBJ2-4
v_call: TRBV18
d_call: NA
cdr3_aa: CASSPAGDLKNIQYF
cdr3_nt: TGTGCCAGCTCACCAGCCGGGGACCTTAAAAACATTCAGTACTTC

clone_size: NA
j_call: TRBJ2-7
v_call: TRBV19
d_call: TRBD1
cdr3_aa: CASSRQGAYYEQYF
cdr3_nt: TGTGCCAGTAGTAGGCAGGGGGCCTACTACGAGCAGTACTTC

clone_size: NA
j_call: TRBJ1-5
v_call: TRBV19
d_call: TRBD1
cdr3_aa: CASSTIQGATYSNQPQHF
cdr3_nt: TGTGCCAGTAGTACGATACAGGGGGCAACGTATAGCAATCAGCCCCAGCATTTT

clone_size: NA
j_call: TRBJ2-1
v_call: TRBV28
d_call: NA
cdr3_aa: CASSPPRGEQFF
cdr3_nt: TGTGCCAGCAGCCCCCCTAGGGGTGAGCAGTTCTTC

clone_size: NA
j_call: TRBJ2-1
v_call: TRBV2
d_call: NA
cdr3_aa: CASTETPTYYNEQFF
cdr3_nt: TGTGCCAGCACCGAGACTCCTACCTACTACAATGAGCAGTTCTTC

clone_size: once
j_call: TRBJ2-3
v_call: TRBV7-6
d_call: NA
cdr3_aa: CASSLGGSDTQYF
cdr3_nt: TGTGCCAGCAGCTTAGGAGGCTCGGATACGCAGTATTTT

clone_size: NA
j_call: TRBJ2-5
v_call: TRBV4-3
d_call: TRBD2
cdr3_aa: CASSQELGAGGRETQYF
cdr3_nt: TGCGCCAGCAGCCAAGAGTTGGGGGCGGGGGGGCGAGAGACCCAGTACTTC

clone_size: NA
j_call: TRBJ1-2
v_call: TRBV9
d_call: NA
cdr3_aa: CASSVVTGNGYTF
cdr3_nt: TGTGCCAGCAGCGTAGTAACAGGGAATGGCTACACCTTC

clone_size: NA
j_call: TRBJ1-2
v_call: TRBV20-1
d_call: NA
cdr3_aa: CTGGEGYTF
cdr3_nt: TGCACGGGGGGCGAGGGCTACACCTTC

clone_size: NA
j_call: TRBJ2-7
v_call: TRBV11-2
d_call: TRBD2
cdr3_aa: CASSFRTSGTSPEQYF
cdr3_nt: TGTGCCAGCAGCTTCCGGACTAGCGGGACCTCTCCCGAGCAGTACTTC

clone_size: NA
j_call: TRBJ1-1
v_call: TRBV4-1
d_call: NA
cdr3_aa: CASSQDGTLEAFF
cdr3_nt: TGCGCCAGCAGCCAAGACGGGACACTTGAAGCTTTCTTT

clone_size: NA
j_call: TRBJ2-7
v_call: TRBV5-1
d_call: TRBD1
cdr3_aa: CASSQSDRAYEQYF
cdr3_nt: TGCGCCAGCAGCCAAAGCGACAGGGCCTACGAGCAGTACTTC

clone_size: NA
j_call: TRBJ1-1
v_call: TRBV28
d_call: NA
cdr3_aa: CASRTVAGSGSTEAFF
cdr3_nt: TGTGCCAGCAGAACCGTGGCCGGCTCAGGGTCCACTGAAGCTTTCTTT

clone_size: once
j_call: TRBJ2-1
v_call: TRBV9
d_call: TRBD1
cdr3_aa: CASSASTGTGGNEQFF
cdr3_nt: TGTGCCAGCAGCGCTTCCACCGGGACAGGGGGTAATGAGCAGTTCTTC

clone_size: NA
j_call: TRBJ2-3
v_call: TRBV11-2
d_call: NA
cdr3_aa: CASSLSFASDTQYF
cdr3_nt: TGTGCCAGCAGCTTATCTTTCGCTTCAGATACGCAGTATTTT

clone_size: NA
j_call: TRBJ2-3
v_call: TRBV6-6
d_call: NA
cdr3_aa: CASSSGSGRSSGTQYF
cdr3_nt: TGTGCCAGCAGTTCGGGCAGCGGGCGGAGTTCTGGTACGCAGTATTTT

clone_size: medium-sized
j_call: TRBJ1-1
v_call: TRBV7-9
d_call: NA
cdr3_aa: CASSLEGIGAEAFF
cdr3_nt: TGTGCCAGCAGCTTAGAGGGAATTGGGGCTGAAGCTTTCTTT